This T cell receptor (beta chain) stems from a study of monozygotic twins with inflammatory bowel disease. A note on this clonotype: Antigen unknown.

TCRdb reprocessed the 5' RACE reads, with one entry per CDR3 protein and no DNA. This table holds approximately 400,000 distinct CDR3 sequences. Study-wide points: IBD patients carried less diverse TCRbeta repertoires (inverse Simpson) than healthy co-twins. The data did not back a single strong IBD-associated clonotype or signal.

CDR1 DFQATT and CDR2 SNEGSKA come from the germline V gene (reference sequence). The CDR3 totals 20 residues. Skipping T cell sorting, the study isolated total RNA directly from whole blood. The chain has TRBV20-1 and TRBJ2-5; TCRdb gives TRBD2 as the D gene, but with no DNA this cannot be confirmed. The sequencing input was blood. The TCR was taken from a human donor with ulcerative colitis or Crohn's disease, or a healthy co-twin of an affected twin (not recorded which). CDR3 in amino acids: CSAPGQGRTSGRALRGTQYF.